The clone carrying this T cell receptor (beta chain) was recorded a few times. The V end was cut by 2 bases, the J end by 5 bases, with 12 bases between. Germline loops: CDR1 KGHSH, CDR2 LQKENI. This CDR3 comprises 14 residues. Amplification targeted TCR beta CDR3 regions from RNA transcripts. HTBI primers were employed in a first-round RT-PCR of the TCR CDR3. TCRdb analysed the multiplex PCR reads with MiXCR anew, one entry per CDR3 protein. The sample has about 410,000 distinct CDR3 sequences; about 15% are singletons. Diagnostic decisions used clinical symptoms, serum thyroxine and TRAb, thyroid ultrasound and orbital computed tomography. The data belong to a study of T cells in Graves' hyperthyroidism and ophthalmopathy.

The gene calls are TRBV18 and TRBJ1-1, with D possibly being TRBD1 (6 bases). The sequence derives from a man between 18 and 35 years old with Graves' ophthalmopathy. The source material was blood. The CDR3 region has the DNA TGTGCCAGCTCACCAAGGGGGAGGGAAACTGAAGCTTTCTTT. It encodes CASSPRGRETEAFF.